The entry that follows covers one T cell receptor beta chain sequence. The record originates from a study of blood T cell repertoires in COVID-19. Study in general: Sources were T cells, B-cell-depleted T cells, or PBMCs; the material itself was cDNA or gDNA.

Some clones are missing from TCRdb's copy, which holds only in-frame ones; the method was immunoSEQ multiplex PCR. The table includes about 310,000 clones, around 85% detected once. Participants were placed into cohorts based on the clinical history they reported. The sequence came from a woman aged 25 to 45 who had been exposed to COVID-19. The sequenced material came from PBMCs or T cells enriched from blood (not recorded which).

This chain's CDR3 is CASSLGSLAVYNEQFF. The CDR3 coding sequence is TGTGCCAGCAGCTTAGGCTCCCTAGCGGTATACAATGAGCAGTTCTTC. The V and J genes are TRBV7-9 and TRBJ2-1; TRBD2 matches 7 bases. Germline trimming cut 1 base from V and 4 bases from J; bases unmatched to any gene: 7. Germline loops: CDR1 SEHNR, CDR2 FQNEAQ (reference sequence). The CDR3 runs to 16 residues.